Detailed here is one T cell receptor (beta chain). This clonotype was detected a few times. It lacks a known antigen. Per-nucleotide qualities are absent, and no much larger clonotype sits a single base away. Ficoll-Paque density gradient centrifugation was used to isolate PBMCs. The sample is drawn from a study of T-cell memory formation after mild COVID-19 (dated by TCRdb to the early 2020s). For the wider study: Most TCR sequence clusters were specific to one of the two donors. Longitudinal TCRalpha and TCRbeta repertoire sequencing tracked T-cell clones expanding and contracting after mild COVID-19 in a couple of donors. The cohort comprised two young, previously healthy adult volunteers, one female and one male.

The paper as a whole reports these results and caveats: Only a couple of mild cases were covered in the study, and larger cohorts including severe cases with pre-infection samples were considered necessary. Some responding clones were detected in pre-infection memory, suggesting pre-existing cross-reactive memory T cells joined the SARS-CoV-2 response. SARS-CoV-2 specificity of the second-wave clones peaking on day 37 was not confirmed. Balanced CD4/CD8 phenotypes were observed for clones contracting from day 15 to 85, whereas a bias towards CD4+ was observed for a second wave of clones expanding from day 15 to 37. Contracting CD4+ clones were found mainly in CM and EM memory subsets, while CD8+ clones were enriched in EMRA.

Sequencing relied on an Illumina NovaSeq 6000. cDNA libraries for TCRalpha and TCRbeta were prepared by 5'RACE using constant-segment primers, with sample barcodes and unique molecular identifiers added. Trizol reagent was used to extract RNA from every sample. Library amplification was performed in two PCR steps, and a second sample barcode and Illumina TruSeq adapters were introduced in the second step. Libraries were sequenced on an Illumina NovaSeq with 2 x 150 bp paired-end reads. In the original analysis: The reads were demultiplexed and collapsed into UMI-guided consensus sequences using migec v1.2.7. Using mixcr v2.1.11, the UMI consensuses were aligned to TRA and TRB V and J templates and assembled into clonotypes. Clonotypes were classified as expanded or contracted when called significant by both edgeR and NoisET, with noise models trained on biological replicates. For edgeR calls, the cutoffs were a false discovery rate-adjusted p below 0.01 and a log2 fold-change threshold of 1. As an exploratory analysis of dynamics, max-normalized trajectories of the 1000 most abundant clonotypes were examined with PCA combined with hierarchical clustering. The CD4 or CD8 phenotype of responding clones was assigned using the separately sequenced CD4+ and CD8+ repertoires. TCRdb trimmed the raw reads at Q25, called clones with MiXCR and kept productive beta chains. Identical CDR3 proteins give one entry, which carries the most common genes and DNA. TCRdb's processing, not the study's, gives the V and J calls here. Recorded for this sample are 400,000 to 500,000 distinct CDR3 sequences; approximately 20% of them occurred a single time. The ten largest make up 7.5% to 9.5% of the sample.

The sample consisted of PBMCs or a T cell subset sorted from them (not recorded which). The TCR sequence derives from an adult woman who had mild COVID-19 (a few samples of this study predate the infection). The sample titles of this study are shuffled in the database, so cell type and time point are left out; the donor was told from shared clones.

The CDR3 region: CASSYSTDRGYEQYF. The nucleotides read TGTGCCAGCAGTTACTCTACGGACAGGGGCTACGAGCAGTACTTC. This sequence uses TRBV6-2 or TRBV6-3 and TRBJ2-7, with 9 middle bases fitting TRBD1. V lost 0 bases and J lost 3 bases, and the count of bases not matched to a germline gene is 3. Sequences MNHEY (CDR1) and SVGEGT (CDR2) are obtained from the germline V gene. From the cysteine through the phenylalanine, the CDR3 covers 15 amino acids. Only the CDR3 part of the read is kept: 45 bases, read in frame from the first base.